The clone carrying this T cell receptor beta chain was detected once. The data stem from a study of technical replicates of blood from several donors. Produced via immunoSEQ multiplex PCR; TCRdb's table is partial and in-frame only. Among around 100,000 clones listed, 85% to 95% were seen once. This CDR3 region has 15 residues. The germline V and J ends were trimmed by 6 bases and 0 bases, with 12 bases remaining between them. Germline loops: CDR1 SGHTA, CDR2 FQGTGA. The source material was T cells isolated from PBMCs. The chain links TRBV7-3 to TRBJ2-1; D is unresolved. This sequence originates from a human donor in good health. The CDR3 nucleotides are TGTGCCAGCAGTTATACTTCTAACTCCTACAATGAGCAGTTCTTC. Translated: CASSYTSNSYNEQFF.